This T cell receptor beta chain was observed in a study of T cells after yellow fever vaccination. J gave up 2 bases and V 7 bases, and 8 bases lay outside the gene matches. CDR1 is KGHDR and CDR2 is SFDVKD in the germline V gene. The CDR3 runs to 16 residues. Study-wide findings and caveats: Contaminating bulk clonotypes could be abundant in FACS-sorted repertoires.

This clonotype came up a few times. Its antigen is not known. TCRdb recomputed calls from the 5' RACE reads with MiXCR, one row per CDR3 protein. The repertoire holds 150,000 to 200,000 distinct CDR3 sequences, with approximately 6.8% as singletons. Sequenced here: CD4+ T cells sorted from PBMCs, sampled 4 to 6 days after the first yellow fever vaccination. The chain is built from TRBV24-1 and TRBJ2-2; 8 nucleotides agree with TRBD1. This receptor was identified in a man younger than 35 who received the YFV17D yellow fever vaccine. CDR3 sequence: CATSPHGTGNTGELFF. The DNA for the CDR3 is TGTGCCACCAGCCCTCACGGGACAGGAAACACCGGGGAGCTGTTTTTT.